A selection of T cell receptor beta chains follows, all from one sample in a study of T cell changes during pregnancy in multiple sclerosis. The table came from immunoSEQ multiplex PCR; TCRdb's copy has only in-frame clones and leaves some out. The sample lists 69,000 or so clones, 85% to 95% occurring once. Source: peripheral blood, taken before pregnancy. All receptors derive from a female donor with multiple sclerosis, enrolled in a pregnancy study. Each CDR3 is given with its conserved first and last residue. Each record gives: J gene, D gene, V gene, clone size, CDR3 protein, CDR3 DNA. D genes are given only for firm matches. Some rows have no size entry. The others give once, few or many, or a class for an expanded clone.

TRBJ2-3,-,TRBV6-5,-,CASSRRQSDTQYF,TGTGCCAGCAGCCGAAGACAGTCAGATACGCAGTATTTT
TRBJ1-4,-,TRBV6-5,-,CASSSFPGEKLFF,TGTGCCAGCTCCAGTTTCCCGGGTGAAAAACTGTTTTTT
TRBJ2-5,-,TRBV7-3,-,CASSRGLQETQYF,TGTGCCAGCAGCCGGGGACTTCAAGAGACCCAGTACTTC
TRBJ2-2,TRBD2,TRBV7-9,-,CASIELAGGSGTGELFF,TGTGCCAGCATCGAACTAGCGGGAGGCTCAGGCACCGGGGAGCTGTTTTTT
TRBJ1-1,TRBD1,TRBV4-3,-,CASSQPGQVPAEAFF,TGCGCCAGCAGCCAACCCGGACAGGTACCCGCTGAAGCTTTCTTT
TRBJ1-2,-,TRBV27,-,CASSPQGTPIGRYTF,TGTGCCAGCAGTCCCCAGGGGACACCCATCGGGCGCTACACCTTC
TRBJ2-7,-,TRBV19,-,CATQGQHEQYF,TGTGCCACCCAGGGACAACACGAGCAGTACTTC
TRBJ2-3,TRBD1,TRBV30,-,CASGQGARTDTQYF,TGTGCCTCCGGACAGGGGGCGCGGACAGATACGCAGTATTTT
TRBJ2-1,TRBD1,TRBV4-3,-,CASSQVVSGTGLYNEQFF,TGCGCCAGCAGCCAAGTTGTCTCCGGGACAGGGCTTTACAATGAGCAGTTCTTC
TRBJ1-5,-,TRBV28,-,CASSLTGKSNQPQHF,TGTGCCAGCAGTTTAACGGGGAAAAGCAATCAGCCCCAGCATTTT
TRBJ2-1,TRBD2,TRBV5-1,once,CASSFLAGGSSYNEQFF,TGCGCCAGCAGCTTTCTAGCGGGAGGAAGCTCCTACAATGAGCAGTTCTTC
TRBJ2-7,-,TRBV27,-,CASSLGQKTYEQYF,TGTGCCAGCAGTTTAGGACAGAAAACCTACGAGCAGTACTTC
TRBJ2-3,-,TRBV18,-,CASRGGHTDTQYF,TGTGCCAGCCGAGGAGGGCACACAGATACGCAGTATTTT
TRBJ2-5,TRBD2,TRBV7-9,-,CASSLVSSGYQETQYF,TGTGCCAGCAGCTTAGTTTCTAGCGGGTACCAAGAGACCCAGTACTTC
TRBJ1-5,-,TRBV6-4,-,CASSAEQGGWPQHF,TGTGCCAGCAGTGCCGAACAGGGTGGCTGGCCCCAGCATTTT
TRBJ1-1,TRBD1,TRBV7-9,-,CASRRMTGTEAFF,TGTGCCAGCAGGCGGATGACAGGGACTGAAGCTTTCTTT
TRBJ1-5,TRBD1,TRBV28,-,CASIQAGGLSNQPQHF,TGTGCCAGCATCCAAGCAGGGGGCCTTAGCAATCAGCCCCAGCATTTT
TRBJ2-7,TRBD1,TRBV4-1,-,CASSHGQGSTYEQYF,TGCGCCAGCAGCCACGGACAGGGGAGTACCTACGAGCAGTACTTC
TRBJ1-1,TRBD1,TRBV5-8,-,CASIQRVDRGRGIGEAFF,TGTGCCAGCATCCAAAGAGTAGACAGGGGGCGCGGAATTGGGGAAGCTTTCTTT
TRBJ1-3,-,TRBV2,once,CASSEYSTAYSGNTIYF,TGTGCCAGCAGTGAATACTCAACAGCCTACTCTGGAAACACCATATATTTT
TRBJ2-7,-,TRBV7-3,-,CASRAAGEYEQYF,TGTGCCAGCAGGGCCGCAGGGGAATACGAGCAGTACTTC
TRBJ1-1,-,TRBV18,-,CASSPRTDTEAFF,TGTGCCAGCTCACCTCGGACAGACACTGAAGCTTTCTTT
TRBJ1-3,-,TRBV9,-,CASSALAGSGNTIYF,TGTGCCAGCAGCGCTTTGGCGGGCTCTGGAAACACCATATATTTT
TRBJ2-2,TRBD1,TRBV9,-,CASSVAPGGTGELFF,TGTGCCAGCAGCGTAGCCCCAGGGGGCACCGGGGAGCTGTTTTTT
TRBJ1-4,-,TRBV4-3,-,CASSQDSGVDEKLFF,TGCGCCAGCAGCCAAGATTCCGGGGTAGACGAAAAACTGTTTTTT
TRBJ1-1,-,TRBV5-1,-,CASSLNQVEAFF,TGCGCCAGCAGCTTGAACCAGGTGGAAGCTTTCTTT
TRBJ1-2,-,TRBV15,-,CATSRVQVYGYTF,TGTGCCACCAGCAGAGTACAGGTCTATGGCTACACCTTC
TRBJ2-7,TRBD2,TRBV4-3,-,CASSQDPSGYEQYF,TGCGCCAGCAGCCAAGACCCTAGCGGGTACGAGCAGTACTTC
TRBJ2-3,TRBD2,TRBV6-6,-,CASSPTGLAGNTQYF,TGTGCCAGCAGCCCAACGGGACTAGCGGGCAATACGCAGTATTTT
TRBJ1-2,TRBD1,TRBV2,-,CASTTGLLDGTGMDGYTF,TGTGCCAGCACTACTGGGTTATTGGACGGGACAGGGATGGATGGCTACACCTTC
TRBJ2-3,TRBD2,TRBV29-1,-,CSVETSGRVDTQYF,TGCAGCGTTGAGACTAGCGGTCGGGTCGATACGCAGTATTTT
TRBJ2-6,-,TRBV4-3,-,CASSDAMTVSSGANVLTF,TGCGCCAGCAGCGATGCCATGACAGTCAGCTCTGGGGCCAACGTCCTGACTTTC
TRBJ1-2,-,TRBV18,-,CASSPGGDNGYTF,TGTGCCAGCTCACCAGGGGGGGATAATGGCTACACCTTC